This T cell receptor (beta chain) came from a study of blood T cells in healthy people across ages. Next came a second PCR, run for roughly 6 to 11 cycles, which used a sample-barcoded 5' primer along with a J-beta primer mix. MiXCR, applied by TCRdb to the 5' RACE reads, yields one record per CDR3 protein. The profile shows around 850,000 distinct CDR3 sequences, 36% of them singletons. This CDR3 contains 15 residues. CDR1 and CDR2 (germline): SGHTA, FQGNSA. This TCR was recovered from a man aged 18 to 35 in good health. Sequencing input: blood. This rearrangement joins TRBV7-2 to TRBJ2-1; no clear D gene. The tail of the sequence fits TRBJ2-7 better, so the J call may be wrong. The CDR3 DNA sequence: TGTGCCAGCAGCTTAGCTGTGGGCTCCTACAATGAGCAGTACTTC. Residues: CASSLAVGSYNEQYF.